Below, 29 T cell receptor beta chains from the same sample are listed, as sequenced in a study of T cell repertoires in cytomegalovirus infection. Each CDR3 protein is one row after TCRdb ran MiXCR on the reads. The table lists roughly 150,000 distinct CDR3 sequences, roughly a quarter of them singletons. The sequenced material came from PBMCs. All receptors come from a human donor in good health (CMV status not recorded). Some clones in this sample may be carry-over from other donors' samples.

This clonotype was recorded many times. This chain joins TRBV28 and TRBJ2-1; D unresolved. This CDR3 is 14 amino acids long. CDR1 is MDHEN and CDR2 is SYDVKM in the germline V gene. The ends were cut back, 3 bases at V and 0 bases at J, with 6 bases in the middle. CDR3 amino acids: CASSLGNSYNEQFF. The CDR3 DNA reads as TGTGCCAGCAGTTTGGGAAACTCCTACAATGAGCAGTTCTTC.

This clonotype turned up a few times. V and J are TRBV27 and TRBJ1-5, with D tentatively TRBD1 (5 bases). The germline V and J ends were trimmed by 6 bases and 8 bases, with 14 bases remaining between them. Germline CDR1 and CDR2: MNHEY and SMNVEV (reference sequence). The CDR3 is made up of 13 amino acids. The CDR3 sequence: CASRHGGGKPQHF. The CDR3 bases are TGTGCCAGCAGGCACGGGGGAGGGAAGCCCCAGCATTTT.

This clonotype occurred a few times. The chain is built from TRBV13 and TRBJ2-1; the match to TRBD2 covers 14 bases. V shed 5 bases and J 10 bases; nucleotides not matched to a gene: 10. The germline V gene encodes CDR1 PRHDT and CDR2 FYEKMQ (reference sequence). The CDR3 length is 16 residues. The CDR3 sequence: CASSPWGLAGEGEQFF. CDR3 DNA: TGTGCCAGCAGCCCCTGGGGACTAGCGGGAGAAGGGGAGCAGTTCTTC. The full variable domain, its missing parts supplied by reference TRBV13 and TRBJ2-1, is AAGVIQSPRHLIKEKRETATLKCYPIPRHDTVYWYQQGPGQDPQFLISFYEKMQSDKGSIPDRFSAQQFSDYHSELNMSSLELGDSALYFCASSPWGLAGEGEQFFGPGTRLTVL.

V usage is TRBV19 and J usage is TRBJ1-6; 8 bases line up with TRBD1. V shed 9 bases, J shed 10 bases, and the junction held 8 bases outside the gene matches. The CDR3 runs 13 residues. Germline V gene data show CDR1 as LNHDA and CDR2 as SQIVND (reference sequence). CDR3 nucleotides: TGTGCCAGCCAAGGACAGGGTGAATCACCCCTCCACTTT. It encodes CASQGQGESPLHF.

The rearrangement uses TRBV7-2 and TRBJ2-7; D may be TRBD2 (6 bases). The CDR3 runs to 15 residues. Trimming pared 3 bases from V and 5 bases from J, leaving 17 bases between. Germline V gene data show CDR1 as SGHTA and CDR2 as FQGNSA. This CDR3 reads CASSFSGSRRHEQYF. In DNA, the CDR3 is TGTGCCAGCAGCTTTAGCGGTTCTAGAAGACACGAGCAGTACTTC. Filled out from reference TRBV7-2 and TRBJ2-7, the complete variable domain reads GAGVSQSPSNKVTEKGKDVELRCDPISGHTALYWYRQSLGQGLEFLIYFQGNSAPDKSGLPSDRFSAERTGGSVSTLTIQRTQQEDSAVYLCASSFSGSRRHEQYFGPGTRLTVT.

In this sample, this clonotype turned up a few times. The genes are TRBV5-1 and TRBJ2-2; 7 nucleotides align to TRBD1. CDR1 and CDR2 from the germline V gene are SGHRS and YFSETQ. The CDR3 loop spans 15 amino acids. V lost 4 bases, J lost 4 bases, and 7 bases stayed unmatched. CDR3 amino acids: CASSRDSGSTGELFF. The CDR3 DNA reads TGCGCCAGCAGCAGGGACAGTGGGAGCACCGGGGAGCTGTTTTTT.

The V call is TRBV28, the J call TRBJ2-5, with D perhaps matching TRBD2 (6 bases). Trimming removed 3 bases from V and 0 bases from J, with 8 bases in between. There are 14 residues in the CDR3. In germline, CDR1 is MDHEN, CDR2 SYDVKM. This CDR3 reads CASSFRLDQETQYF. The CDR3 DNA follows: TGTGCCAGCAGTTTTAGACTAGACCAAGAGACCCAGTACTTC.

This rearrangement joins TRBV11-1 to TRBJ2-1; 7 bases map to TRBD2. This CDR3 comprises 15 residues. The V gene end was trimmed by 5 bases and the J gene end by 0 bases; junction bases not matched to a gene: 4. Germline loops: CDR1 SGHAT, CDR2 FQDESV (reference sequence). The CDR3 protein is CASSTSASSYNEQFF. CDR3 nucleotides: TGTGCCAGCAGCACTAGCGCCAGCTCCTACAATGAGCAGTTCTTC.

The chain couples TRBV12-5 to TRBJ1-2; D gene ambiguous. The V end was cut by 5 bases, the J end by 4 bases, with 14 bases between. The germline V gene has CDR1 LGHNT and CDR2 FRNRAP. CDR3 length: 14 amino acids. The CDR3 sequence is CASGQIGLIYGYTF. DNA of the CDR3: TGTGCTAGTGGTCAAATCGGACTGATCTATGGCTACACCTTC.

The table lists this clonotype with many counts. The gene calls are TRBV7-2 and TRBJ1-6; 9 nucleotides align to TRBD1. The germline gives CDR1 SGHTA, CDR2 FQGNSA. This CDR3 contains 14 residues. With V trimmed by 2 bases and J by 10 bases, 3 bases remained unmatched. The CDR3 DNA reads TGTGCCAGCAGCTTAACCGGACAGGGGTCACCCCTCCACTTT. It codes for CASSLTGQGSPLHF.

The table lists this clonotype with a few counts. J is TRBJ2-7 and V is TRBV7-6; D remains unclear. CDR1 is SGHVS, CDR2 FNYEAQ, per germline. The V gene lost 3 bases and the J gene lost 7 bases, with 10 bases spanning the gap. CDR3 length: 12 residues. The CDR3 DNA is TGTGCCAGCAGCTTTGGATCTAAAGAGCAGTACTTC. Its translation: CASSFGSKEQYF.

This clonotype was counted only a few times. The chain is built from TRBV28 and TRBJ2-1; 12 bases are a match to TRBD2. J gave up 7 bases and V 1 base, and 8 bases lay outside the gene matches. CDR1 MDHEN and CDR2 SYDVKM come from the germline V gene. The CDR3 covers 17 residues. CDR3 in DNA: TGTGCCAGCAGTTTATACCCTAGCGGGGGGGCCAGGAATGAGCAGTTCTTC. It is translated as CASSLYPSGGARNEQFF.

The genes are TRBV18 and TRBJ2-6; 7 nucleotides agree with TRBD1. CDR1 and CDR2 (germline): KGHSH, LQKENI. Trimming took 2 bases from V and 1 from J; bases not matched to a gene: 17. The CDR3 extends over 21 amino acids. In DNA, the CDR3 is TGTGCCAGCTCACCAGGGGTTACTTTGGGACAGAAAATATCTGGGGCCAACGTCCTGACTTTC. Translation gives CASSPGVTLGQKISGANVLTF.

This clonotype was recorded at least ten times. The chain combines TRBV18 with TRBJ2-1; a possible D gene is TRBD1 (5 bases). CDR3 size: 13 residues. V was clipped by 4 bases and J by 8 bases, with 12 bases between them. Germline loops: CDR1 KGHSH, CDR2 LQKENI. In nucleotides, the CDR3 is TGTGCCAGCTCACGGATAACAGGAGATGAGCAGTTCTTC. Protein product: CASSRITGDEQFF.

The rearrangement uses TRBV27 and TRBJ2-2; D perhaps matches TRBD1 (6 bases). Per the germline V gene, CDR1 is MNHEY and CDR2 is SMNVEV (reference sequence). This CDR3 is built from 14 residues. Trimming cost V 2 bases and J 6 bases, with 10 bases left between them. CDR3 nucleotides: TGTGCCAGCAGTTTAATAAACAGGGCCGGGGAGCTGTTTTTT. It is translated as CASSLINRAGELFF.

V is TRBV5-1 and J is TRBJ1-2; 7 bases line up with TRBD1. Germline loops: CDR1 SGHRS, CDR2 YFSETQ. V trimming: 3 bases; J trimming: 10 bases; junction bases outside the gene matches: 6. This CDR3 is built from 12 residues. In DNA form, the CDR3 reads TGCGCCAGCAGCTCGGGACAGATTGTCTACACCTTC. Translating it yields CASSSGQIVYTF. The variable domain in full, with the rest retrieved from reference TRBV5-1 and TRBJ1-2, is KAGVTQTPRYLIKTRGQQVTLSCSPISGHRSVSWYQQTPGQGLQFLFEYFSETQRNKGNFPGRFSGRQFSNSRSEMNVSTLELGDSALYLCASSSGQIVYTFGSGTRLTVV.

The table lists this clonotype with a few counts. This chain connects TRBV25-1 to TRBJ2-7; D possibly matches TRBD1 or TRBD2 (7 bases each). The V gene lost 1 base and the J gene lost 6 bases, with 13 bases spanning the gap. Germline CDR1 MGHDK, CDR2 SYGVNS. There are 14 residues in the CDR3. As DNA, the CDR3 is TGTGCCAGCAGTGAATGGGAGGGGGCGTCCGAGCAGTACTTC. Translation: CASSEWEGASEQYF.

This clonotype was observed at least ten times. DNA for the CDR3: TGTGCCAGCCGACAGGGAGTAGCGGGAGGCACAGATACGCAGTATTTT. This gives the protein CASRQGVAGGTDTQYF. The chain is built from TRBV7-2 and TRBJ2-3, with 9 positions matching TRBD2. The junction had 10 bases not matched to a gene; V was cut back by 8 bases and J by 1 base. Germline CDR1 is SGHTA and CDR2 is FQGNSA. This CDR3 is 16 amino acids long.

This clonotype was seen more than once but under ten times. CDR3 sequence: CASSGQGSSYEQYF. The DNA of the CDR3 is TGTGCCAGCAGTGGACAGGGGAGCTCCTACGAGCAGTACTTC. The V call is TRBV5-6, the J call TRBJ2-7, with 9 nucleotides matching TRBD1. CDR3 length equals 14 residues. CDR1 SGHDT and CDR2 YYEEEE come from the germline V gene. V shed 5 bases, J shed 0 bases, and the junction held 3 bases outside the gene matches.

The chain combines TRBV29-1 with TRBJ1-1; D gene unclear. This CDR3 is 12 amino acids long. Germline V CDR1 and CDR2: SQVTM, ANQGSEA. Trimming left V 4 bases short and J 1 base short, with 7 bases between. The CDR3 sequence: CSVGHPNTEAFF. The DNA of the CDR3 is TGCAGCGTTGGCCACCCGAACACTGAAGCTTTCTTT.

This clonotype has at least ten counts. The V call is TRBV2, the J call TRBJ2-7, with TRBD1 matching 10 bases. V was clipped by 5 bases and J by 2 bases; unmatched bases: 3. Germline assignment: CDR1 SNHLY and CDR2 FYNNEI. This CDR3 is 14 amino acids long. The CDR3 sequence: CASSSGTGAYEQYF. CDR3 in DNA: TGTGCCAGCAGTTCCGGGACAGGGGCCTACGAGCAGTACTTC.

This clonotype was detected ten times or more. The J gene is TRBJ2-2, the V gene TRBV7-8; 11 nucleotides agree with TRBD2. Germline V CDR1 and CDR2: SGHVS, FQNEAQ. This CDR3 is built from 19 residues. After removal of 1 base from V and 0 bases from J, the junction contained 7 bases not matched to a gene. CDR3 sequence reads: CASSLEPTSGDPNTGELFF. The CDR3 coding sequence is TGTGCCAGCAGCTTAGAACCGACTAGCGGGGATCCGAACACCGGGGAGCTGTTTTTT.

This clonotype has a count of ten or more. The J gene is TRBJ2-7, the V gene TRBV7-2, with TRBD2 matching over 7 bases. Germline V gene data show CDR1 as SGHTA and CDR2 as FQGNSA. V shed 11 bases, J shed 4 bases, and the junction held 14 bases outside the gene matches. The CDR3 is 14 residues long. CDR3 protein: CAVELTSSGYEQYF. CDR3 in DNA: TGTGCCGTCGAGTTGACTAGCTCGGGATACGAGCAGTACTTC.

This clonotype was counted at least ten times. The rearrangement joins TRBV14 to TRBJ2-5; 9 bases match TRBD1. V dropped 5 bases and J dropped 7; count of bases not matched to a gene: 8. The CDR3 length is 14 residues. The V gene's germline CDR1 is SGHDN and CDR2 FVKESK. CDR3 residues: CASSSWTGAGTQYF. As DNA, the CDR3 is TGTGCCAGCAGCTCCTGGACAGGGGCAGGGACCCAGTACTTC.

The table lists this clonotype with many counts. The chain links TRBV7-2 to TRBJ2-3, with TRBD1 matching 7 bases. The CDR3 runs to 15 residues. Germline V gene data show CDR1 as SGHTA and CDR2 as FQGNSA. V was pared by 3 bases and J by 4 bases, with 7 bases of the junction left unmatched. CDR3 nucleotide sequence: TGTGCCAGCAGCTTGGGGACAGTCGGCGCAGATACGCAGTATTTT. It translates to CASSLGTVGADTQYF.

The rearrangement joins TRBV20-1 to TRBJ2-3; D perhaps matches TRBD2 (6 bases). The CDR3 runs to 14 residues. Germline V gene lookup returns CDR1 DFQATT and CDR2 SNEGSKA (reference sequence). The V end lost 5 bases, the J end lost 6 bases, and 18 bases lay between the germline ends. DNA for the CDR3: TGCAGTGCTCCTGGGGCCGGGAGTCCCGATACGCAGTATTTT. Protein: CSAPGAGSPDTQYF.

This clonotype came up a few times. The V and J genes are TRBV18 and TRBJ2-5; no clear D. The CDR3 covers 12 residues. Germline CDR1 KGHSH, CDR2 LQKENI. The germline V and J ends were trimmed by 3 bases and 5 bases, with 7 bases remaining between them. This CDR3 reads CASSPGIETQYF. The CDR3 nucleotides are TGTGCCAGCTCACCGGGGATTGAGACCCAGTACTTC.

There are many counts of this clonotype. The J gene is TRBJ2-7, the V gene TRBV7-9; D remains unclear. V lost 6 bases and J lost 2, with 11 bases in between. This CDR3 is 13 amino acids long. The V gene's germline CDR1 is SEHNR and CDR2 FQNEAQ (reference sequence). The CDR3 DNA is TGTGCCAGCAGTCTCCCTGGGCCCTACGAGCAGTACTTC. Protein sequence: CASSLPGPYEQYF.

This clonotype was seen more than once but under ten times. The CDR3 bases are TGCAGTGCTATGGGACCGGCGGGGGAGACCCAGTACTTC. Encoded protein: CSAMGPAGETQYF. This chain connects TRBV20-1 to TRBJ2-5; a possible D gene is TRBD2 (6 bases). CDR1 is DFQATT, CDR2 SNEGSKA, per germline (reference sequence). The CDR3 loop spans 13 amino acids. V was pared by 4 bases and J by 5 bases, with 14 bases between.